The 3 T cell receptor beta chains below come from one sample, sequenced in a study of control samples from healthy donors and cancer patients. This table comes from immunoSEQ multiplex PCR, and its TCRdb copy is limited to in-frame clones, with some not included. The sample consists of some 130,000 clones, 90% to 95% of them appearing once. The material sequenced was PBMCs. The receptors come from a man aged 45-65 years with head and neck cancer.

The CDR3 is CASSDSISPGTKPNTELTDTQYF. CDR3 bases: TGTGCCAGCAGTGACTCGATCTCTCCGGGGACTAAGCCCAATACGGAGCTCACAGATACGCAGTATTTT. This chain links TRBV6-4 with TRBJ2-3; 7 bases agree with TRBD2. CDR3 length: 23 residues. Germline assignment: CDR1 MRHNA and CDR2 SNTAGT. J lost 2 bases, V lost 0 bases, and 26 bases had no gene match.

The chain uses TRBV5-1 and TRBJ2-1, with 10 nucleotides matching TRBD2. CDR3 size: 16 residues. With V trimmed by 4 bases and J by 1 base, 5 bases remained unmatched. Germline V gives CDR1 SGHRS, CDR2 YFSETQ. This CDR3 is CASSVGSGGSYNEQFF. DNA for the CDR3: TGCGCCAGCAGCGTGGGTAGCGGGGGGTCCTACAATGAGCAGTTCTTC.

The genes are TRBV11-2 and TRBJ1-5; 9 bases are shared with TRBD1. The CDR3 totals 16 residues. Germline V gene lookup returns CDR1 SGHAT and CDR2 FQNNGV. With V trimmed by 1 base and J by 4 bases, 5 bases remained unmatched. DNA of the CDR3: TGTGCCAGCAGCTTAGGCCGACAGGGGGGGAATCAGCCCCAGCATTTT. Protein product: CASSLGRQGGNQPQHF.